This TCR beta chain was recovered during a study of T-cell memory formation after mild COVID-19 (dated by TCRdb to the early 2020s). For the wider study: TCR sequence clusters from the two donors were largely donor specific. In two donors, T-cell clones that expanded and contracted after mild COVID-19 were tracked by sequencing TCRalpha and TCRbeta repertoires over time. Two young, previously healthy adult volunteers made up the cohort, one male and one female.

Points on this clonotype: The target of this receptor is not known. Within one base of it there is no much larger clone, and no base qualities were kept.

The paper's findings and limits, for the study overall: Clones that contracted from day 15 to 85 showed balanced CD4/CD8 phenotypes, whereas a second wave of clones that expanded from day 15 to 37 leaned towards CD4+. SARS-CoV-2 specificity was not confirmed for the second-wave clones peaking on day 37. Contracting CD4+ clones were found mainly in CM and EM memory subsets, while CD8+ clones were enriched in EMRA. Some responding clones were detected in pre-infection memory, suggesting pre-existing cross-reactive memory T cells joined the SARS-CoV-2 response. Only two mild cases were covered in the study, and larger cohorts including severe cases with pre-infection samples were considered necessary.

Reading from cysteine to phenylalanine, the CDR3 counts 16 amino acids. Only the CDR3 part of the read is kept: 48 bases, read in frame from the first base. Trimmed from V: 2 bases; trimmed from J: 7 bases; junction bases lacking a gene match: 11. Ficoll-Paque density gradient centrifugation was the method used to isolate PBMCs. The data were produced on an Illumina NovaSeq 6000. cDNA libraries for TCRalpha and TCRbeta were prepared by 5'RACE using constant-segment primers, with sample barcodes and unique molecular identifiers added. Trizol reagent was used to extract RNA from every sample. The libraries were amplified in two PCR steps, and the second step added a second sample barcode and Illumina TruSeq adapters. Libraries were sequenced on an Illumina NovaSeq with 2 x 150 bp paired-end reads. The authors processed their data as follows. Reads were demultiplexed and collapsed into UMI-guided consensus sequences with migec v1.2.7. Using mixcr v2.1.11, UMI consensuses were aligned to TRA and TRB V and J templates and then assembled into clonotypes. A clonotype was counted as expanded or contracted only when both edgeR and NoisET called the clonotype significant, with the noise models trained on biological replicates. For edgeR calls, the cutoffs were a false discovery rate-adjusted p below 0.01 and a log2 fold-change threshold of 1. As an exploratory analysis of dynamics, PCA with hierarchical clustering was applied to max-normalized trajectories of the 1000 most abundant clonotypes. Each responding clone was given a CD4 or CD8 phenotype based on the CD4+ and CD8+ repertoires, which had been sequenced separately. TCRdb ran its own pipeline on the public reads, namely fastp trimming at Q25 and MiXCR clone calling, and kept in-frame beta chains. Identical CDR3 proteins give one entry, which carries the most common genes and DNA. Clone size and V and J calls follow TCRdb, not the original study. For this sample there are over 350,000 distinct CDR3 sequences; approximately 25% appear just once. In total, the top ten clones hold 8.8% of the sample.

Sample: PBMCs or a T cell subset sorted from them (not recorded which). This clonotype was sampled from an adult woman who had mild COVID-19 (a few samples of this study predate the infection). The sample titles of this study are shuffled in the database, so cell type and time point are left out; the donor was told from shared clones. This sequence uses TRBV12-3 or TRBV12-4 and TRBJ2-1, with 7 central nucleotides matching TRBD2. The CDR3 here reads CASSLSGRAVRNEQFF. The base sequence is TGTGCCAGCAGTTTATCGGGGAGGGCAGTTAGGAATGAGCAGTTCTTC.